This TCR beta chain was observed in a study of CD8+CD57+ T cells in acquired aplastic anemia. For the study at large: DNA per sorted CD4+ or CD8+ sample ranged about 0.17 to 30 ug, averaging 3.2 ug.

Germline loops: CDR1 LGHNA, CDR2 YSLEER. The CDR3 has 18 amino acids. Regarding this clonotype: At one boundary the junction diverges from the germline segment, which might be a read error.

Patients included in sequencing had previously demonstrated CD8+CD57+ cell expansion by flow cytometry. Severe acquired aplastic anemia was present in every patient. The study sampled blood from patients who had received no therapy. Researchers used genomic DNA as the template to profile TCR beta VDJ and CDR3. A single record per CDR3 protein comes from TCRdb applying MiXCR to the reads. The data contain 180,000 or so distinct CDR3 sequences, around half of them singletons. The specimen sequenced was sorted CD4+, CD8+, or CD8+CD57+ T cells (not recorded which) from PBMCs. The gene calls are TRBV4-3 and TRBJ2-2; 13 positions match TRBD2. The receptor comes from a human donor with aplastic anemia. The CDR3 sequence is CASSQQLAGGFRTGELLF. In DNA form, the CDR3 reads TGCGCCAGCAGCCAACAACTAGCGGGGGGGTTCAGGACCGGGGAGCTGCTTTTT.